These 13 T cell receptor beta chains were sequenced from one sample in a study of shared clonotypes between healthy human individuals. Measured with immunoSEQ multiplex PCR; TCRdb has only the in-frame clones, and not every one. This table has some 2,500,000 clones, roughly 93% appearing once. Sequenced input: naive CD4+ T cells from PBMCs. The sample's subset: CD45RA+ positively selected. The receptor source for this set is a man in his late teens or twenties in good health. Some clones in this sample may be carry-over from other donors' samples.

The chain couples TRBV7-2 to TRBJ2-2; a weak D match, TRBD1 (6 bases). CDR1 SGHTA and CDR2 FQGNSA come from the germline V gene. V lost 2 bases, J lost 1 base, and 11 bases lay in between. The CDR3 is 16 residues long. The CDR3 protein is CASSLQGQQNTGELFF. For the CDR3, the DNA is TGTGCCAGCAGCTTACAAGGACAGCAGAACACCGGGGAGCTGTTTTTT.

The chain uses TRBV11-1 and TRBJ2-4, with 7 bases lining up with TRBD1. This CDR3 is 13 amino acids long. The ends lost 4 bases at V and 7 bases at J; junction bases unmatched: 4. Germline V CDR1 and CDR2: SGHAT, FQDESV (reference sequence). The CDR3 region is CASSSYRGNIQYF. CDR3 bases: TGTGCCAGCAGCTCTTACAGGGGTAACATTCAGTACTTC. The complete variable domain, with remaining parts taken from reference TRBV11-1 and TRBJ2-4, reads EAEVAQSPRYKITEKSQAVAFWCDPISGHATLYWYRQILGQGPELLVQFQDESVVDDSQLPKDRFSAERLKGVDSTLKIQPAELGDSAMYLCASSSYRGNIQYFGAGTRLSVL.

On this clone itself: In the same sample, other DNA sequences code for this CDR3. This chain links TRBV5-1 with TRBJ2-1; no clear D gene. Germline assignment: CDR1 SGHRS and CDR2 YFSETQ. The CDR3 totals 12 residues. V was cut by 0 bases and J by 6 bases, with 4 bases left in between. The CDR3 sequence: CASSLASNEQFF. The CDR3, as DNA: TGCGCCAGCAGCTTGGCGTCCAATGAGCAGTTCTTC.

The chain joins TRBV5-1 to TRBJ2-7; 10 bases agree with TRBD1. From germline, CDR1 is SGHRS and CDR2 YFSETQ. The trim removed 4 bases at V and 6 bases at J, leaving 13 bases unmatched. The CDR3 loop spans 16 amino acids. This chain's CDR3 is CASSPHPDRGRSEQYF. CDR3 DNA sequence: TGCGCCAGCAGCCCTCACCCGGACAGGGGGAGGAGCGAGCAGTACTTC.

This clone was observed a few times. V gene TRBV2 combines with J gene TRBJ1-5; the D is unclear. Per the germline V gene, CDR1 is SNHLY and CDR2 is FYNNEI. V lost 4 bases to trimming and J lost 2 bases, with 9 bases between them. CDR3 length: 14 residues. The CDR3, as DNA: TGTGCCAGCAGTGTGCGCAGTCGCAATCAGCCCCAGCATTTT. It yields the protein CASSVRSRNQPQHF.

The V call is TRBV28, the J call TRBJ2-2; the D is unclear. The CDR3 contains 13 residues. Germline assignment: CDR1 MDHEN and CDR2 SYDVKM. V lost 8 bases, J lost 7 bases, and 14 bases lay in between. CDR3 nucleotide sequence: TGTGCCAGCTTTGGCCCGTTGGGCGGGGAGCTGTTTTTT. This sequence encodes CASFGPLGGELFF.

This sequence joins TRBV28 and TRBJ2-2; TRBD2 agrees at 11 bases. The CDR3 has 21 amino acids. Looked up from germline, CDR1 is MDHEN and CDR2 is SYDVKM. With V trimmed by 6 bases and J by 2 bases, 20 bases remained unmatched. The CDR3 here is CASSPNRGSLAGGRNTGELFF. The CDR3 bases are TGTGCCAGCAGCCCGAACAGGGGCTCTCTAGCGGGAGGAAGAAACACCGGGGAGCTGTTTTTT. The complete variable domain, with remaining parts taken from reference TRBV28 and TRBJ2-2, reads DVKVTQSSRYLVKRTGEKVFLECVQDMDHENMFWYRQDPGLGLRLIYFSYDVKMKEKGDIPEGYSVSREKKERFSLILESASTNQTSMYLCASSPNRGSLAGGRNTGELFFGEGSRLTVL.

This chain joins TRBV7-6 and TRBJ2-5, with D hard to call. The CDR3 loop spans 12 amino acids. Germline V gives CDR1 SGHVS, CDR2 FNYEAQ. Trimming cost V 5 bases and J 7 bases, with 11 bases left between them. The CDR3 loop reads CASSPTLGTQYF. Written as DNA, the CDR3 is TGTGCCAGCAGCCCCACCCTGGGGACCCAGTACTTC.

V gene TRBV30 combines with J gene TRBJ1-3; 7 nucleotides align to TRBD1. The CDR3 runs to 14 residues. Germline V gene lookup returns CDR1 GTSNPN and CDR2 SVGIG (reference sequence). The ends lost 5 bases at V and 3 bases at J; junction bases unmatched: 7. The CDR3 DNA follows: TGTGCCTGGGGGGGGGACAGAGGTGGAAACACCATATATTTT. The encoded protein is CAWGGDRGGNTIYF.

For the CDR3, the DNA is TGCGCCAGCAGCCAAGATTTTGGGGGACTAGCGGGAGTTAGTGAGCAGTTCTTC. Encoded protein: CASSQDFGGLAGVSEQFF. The chain is built from TRBV4-3 and TRBJ2-1; 14 bases align to TRBD2. CDR3 length: 18 residues. Per the germline V gene, CDR1 is LGHNA and CDR2 is YSLEER. J lost 9 bases, V lost 0 bases, and 10 bases had no gene match.

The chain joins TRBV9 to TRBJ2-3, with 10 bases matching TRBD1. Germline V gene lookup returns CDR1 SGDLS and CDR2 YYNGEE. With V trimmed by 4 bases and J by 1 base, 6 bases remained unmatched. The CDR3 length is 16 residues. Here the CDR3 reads CASSPRTGGGTDTQYF. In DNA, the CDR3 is TGTGCCAGCAGCCCTAGGACAGGGGGGGGCACAGATACGCAGTATTTT. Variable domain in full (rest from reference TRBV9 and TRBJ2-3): DSGVTQTPKHLITATGQRVTLRCSPRSGDLSVYWYQQSLDQGLQFLIQYYNGEERAKGNILERFSAQQFPDLHSELNLSSLELGDSALYFCASSPRTGGGTDTQYFGPGTRLTVL.

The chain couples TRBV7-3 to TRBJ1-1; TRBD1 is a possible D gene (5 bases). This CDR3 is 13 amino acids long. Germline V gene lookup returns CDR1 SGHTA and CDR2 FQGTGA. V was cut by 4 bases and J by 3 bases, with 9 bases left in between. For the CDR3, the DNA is TGTGCCAGCAGCTCCAAAGGGGACACTGAAGCTTTCTTT. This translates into CASSSKGDTEAFF. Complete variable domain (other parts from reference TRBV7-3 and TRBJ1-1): GAGVSQTPSNKVTEKGKYVELRCDPISGHTALYWYRQSLGQGPEFLIYFQGTGAADDSGLPNDRFFAVRPEGSVSTLKIQRTERGDSAVYLCASSSKGDTEAFFGQGTRLTVV.

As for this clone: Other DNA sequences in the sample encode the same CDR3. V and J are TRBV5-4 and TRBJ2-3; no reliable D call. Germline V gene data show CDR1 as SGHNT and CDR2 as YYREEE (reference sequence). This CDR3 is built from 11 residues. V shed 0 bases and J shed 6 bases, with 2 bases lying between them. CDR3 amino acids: CASSLGDTQYF. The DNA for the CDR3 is TGTGCCAGCAGCTTGGGGGATACGCAGTATTTT.